Below, 16 T cell receptor beta chains from the same sample are listed, as sequenced in a study of cytomegalovirus exposure and HLA in healthy donors. PCR involved 60 Vbeta and 13 Jbeta primers. Assay used: immunoSEQ multiplex PCR; TCRdb lists only in-frame clones, some missing. The data show 150,000 to 200,000 clones, roughly four fifths seen once. What was sequenced was PBMCs. All receptors derive from a woman in her late teens or twenties in good health and CMV-seronegative.

The V and J genes are TRBV9 and TRBJ1-1; D is unresolved. Germline lookup yields CDR1 SGDLS and CDR2 YYNGEE. The CDR3 has 15 amino acids. Trimming removed 0 bases at V and 11 bases at J, with 20 bases between. This CDR3 reads CASSVGPNRPARAFF. The CDR3 coding sequence is TGTGCCAGCAGCGTAGGCCCCAACCGCCCCGCGAGGGCTTTCTTT.

The chain uses TRBV15 and TRBJ2-1; 12 bases map to TRBD1. This CDR3 is 18 amino acids long. Germline-derived CDR1 and CDR2 are LNHNV and YYDKDF (reference sequence). V lost 0 bases to trimming and J lost 10 bases; unmatched junction nucleotides: 13. The CDR3 DNA sequence: TGTGCCACCAGCAGAGATACCAGCGGGGGACAGGGGGCAGGGGAGCAGTTCTTC. Amino acid sequence: CATSRDTSGGQGAGEQFF.

The chain has TRBV6-6 and TRBJ2-7, with a tentative D call TRBD1 (5 bases). In germline, CDR1 is MNHNY, CDR2 SVGAGI (reference sequence). The CDR3 totals 15 residues. Between the trimmed V and J ends, which lost 2 bases and 3 bases, there was a span of 14 bases. The CDR3, as DNA: TGTGCCAGCAGTTACAGGGCAGGGCGGCTCTACGAGCAGTACTTC. Residues: CASSYRAGRLYEQYF.

The chain recombines TRBV2 with TRBJ2-5; 7 nucleotides align to TRBD1. This CDR3 region has 14 residues. The J segment lost 8 bases and the V segment lost 3 bases, leaving 9 bases of the junction unmatched. Germline lookup yields CDR1 SNHLY and CDR2 FYNNEI. The chain's CDR3 is CASSEGQTKRTQYF. For the CDR3, the DNA is TGTGCCAGCAGTGAGGGACAGACCAAGAGAACCCAGTACTTC.

The chain employs TRBV7-2 and TRBJ1-3; D unclear. V was pared by 5 bases and J by 4 bases, with 12 bases between. This CDR3 is 14 amino acids long. Germline loops: CDR1 SGHTA, CDR2 FQGNSA. CDR3 sequence reads: CASSLDPGGNTIYF. CDR3 in DNA: TGTGCCAGCAGCCTCGACCCGGGGGGAAACACCATATATTTT.

The chain employs TRBV6-5 and TRBJ2-7, with D unresolved. The CDR3 has 15 amino acids. Trimming stripped 0 bases from V and 0 bases from J, with 9 bases between. Germline CDR1 is MNHEY and CDR2 is SVGAGI. CDR3: CASSYSSGYSYEQYF. CDR3 bases: TGTGCCAGCAGTTACTCGAGTGGTTACTCCTACGAGCAGTACTTC.

The chain has TRBV14 and TRBJ2-1; D remains ambiguous. CDR1 and CDR2 (germline): SGHDN, FVKESK. Trimming removed 4 bases at V and 4 bases at J, with 11 bases between. There are 14 residues in the CDR3. CDR3 bases: TGTGCCAGCAGCCGGGCCTCTACTTACAATGAGCAGTTCTTC. Protein: CASSRASTYNEQFF.

Concerning this clone itself: This sample includes further DNA sequences coding for the same CDR3. The J gene is TRBJ2-7, the V gene TRBV11-2; no reliable D call. Deletions cut 0 bases from V and 3 bases from J, with 3 bases between. The CDR3 consists of 12 residues. Germline lookup yields CDR1 SGHAT and CDR2 FQNNGV. CDR3: CASSLDSYEQYF. Here the CDR3 DNA reads TGTGCCAGCAGCTTAGACAGCTACGAGCAGTACTTC.

This sequence joins TRBV5-1 and TRBJ2-5, with 10 positions matching TRBD1. V lost 2 bases to trimming and J lost 5 bases; unmatched junction nucleotides: 6. This CDR3 region has 15 residues. CDR1 is SGHRS and CDR2 is YFSETQ in the germline V gene. CDR3: CASSLAGTGAETQYF. The CDR3 DNA reads TGCGCCAGCAGCTTAGCCGGGACAGGGGCGGAGACCCAGTACTTC.

This clone came up a few times. V usage is TRBV28 and J usage is TRBJ2-2, with a tentative D call TRBD2 (6 bases). Germline assignment: CDR1 MDHEN and CDR2 SYDVKM. This CDR3 region has 17 residues. Trimming removed 6 bases at V and 5 bases at J, with 22 bases between. The CDR3 nucleotides read TGTGCCAGCAGCTTTTCCGATAGCGGAAGAGGGACCGGGGAGCTGTTTTTT. This encodes CASSFSDSGRGTGELFF.

As regards this clone: Compared with germline, one end of the junction differs, possibly owing to a read error. Other DNA sequences from this sample encode an identical CDR3 as well. The chain couples TRBV9 to TRBJ2-3, with D maybe TRBD1 (6 bases). This CDR3 is 18 amino acids long. Germline CDR1 and CDR2: SGDLS and YYNGEE. DNA of the CDR3: TGTGCCAGCAGCGTAGATCCGACAGGCCTATTGGGCACAGACACGCAGTATTTT. As protein: CASSVDPTGLLGTDTQYF.

With respect to this clone: Within the sample, other DNA sequences also encode this same CDR3. The rearrangement links TRBV2 to TRBJ1-5, with TRBD1 matching 9 bases. CDR3 length equals 17 residues. J lost 0 bases, V lost 4 bases, and 7 bases had no gene match. Germline loops: CDR1 SNHLY, CDR2 FYNNEI. The CDR3, as DNA: TGTGCCAGCAGTGCGGACAGGGGTCCCTATAGCAATCAGCCCCAGCATTTT. It is translated as CASSADRGPYSNQPQHF.

This clone appeared once. V usage is TRBV30 and J usage is TRBJ2-5; tentatively, D is TRBD1 (6 bases). The germline CDR1 and CDR2 sequences are GTSNPN and SVGIG (reference sequence). The CDR3 runs to 12 residues. V shed 4 bases and J shed 4 bases, with 10 bases lying between them. CDR3 loop: CAWNRVGETQYF. In nucleotides, the CDR3 is TGTGCCTGGAACAGGGTCGGAGAGACCCAGTACTTC.

The chain recombines TRBV6-6 with TRBJ1-1; 9 nucleotides match TRBD1. CDR1 and CDR2 (germline): MNHNY, SVGAGI (reference sequence). The CDR3 length is 14 residues. V gave up 6 bases and J gave up 5 bases; unmatched junction bases: 7. CDR3 in DNA: TGTGCCAGCAGCCGAAGACAGGGGGGGACTGAAGCTTTCTTT. Translated, it gives CASSRRQGGTEAFF.

The chain links TRBV28 to TRBJ1-5; the D is unclear. Germline CDR1 is MDHEN and CDR2 is SYDVKM. The CDR3 loop spans 13 amino acids. V lost 7 bases to trimming and J lost 6 bases, with 13 bases between them. The CDR3 region is CASMRDIIQPQHF. The CDR3 DNA sequence: TGTGCCAGCATGAGGGATATTATTCAGCCCCAGCATTTT.

The genes are TRBV6-1 and TRBJ1-1; 7 positions match TRBD1. The CDR3 is made up of 13 amino acids. Germline assignment: CDR1 MNHNS and CDR2 SASEGT. The V and J ends lost 7 bases and 6 bases, in that order; junction bases with no gene match: 8. The CDR3 protein is CASMVRGWPEAFF. CDR3 DNA: TGTGCCAGCATGGTCAGGGGGTGGCCTGAAGCTTTCTTT.